This record concerns one T cell receptor (beta chain) sequence. The entry originates in a study of blood T cell repertoires in COVID-19. Study-wide background: Sample material is recorded as cDNA or gDNA derived from T cells, B-cell-depleted T cells, or PBMCs.

Germline V gene data show CDR1 as SGHNT and CDR2 as YYREEE (reference sequence). The V segment lost 4 bases and the J segment 4 bases; nucleotides outside the gene matches: 9. This CDR3 spans 16 amino acids. Profiled with immunoSEQ multiplex PCR; TCRdb holds only in-frame clones, not every one. The sample lists 150,000 to 200,000 clones, 70% to 90% occurring once. The sequenced sample consisted of peripheral blood. The receptor was isolated from a woman older than 75 in a cohort sampled during active or convalescent COVID-19. The chain is built from TRBV5-4 and TRBJ1-3, with TRBD1 matching 9 bases. The CDR3 loop is CASSGALTGGGNTIYF. The CDR3 DNA follows: TGTGCCAGCAGCGGAGCCTTGACAGGGGGGGGAAACACCATATATTTT. The full variable domain, completed using reference TRBV5-4 and TRBJ1-3, is ETGVTQSPTHLIKTRGQQVTLRCSSQSGHNTVSWYQQALGQGPQFIFQYYREEENGRGNFPPRFSGLQFPNYSSELNVNALELDDSALYLCASSGALTGGGNTIYFGEGSWLTVV.